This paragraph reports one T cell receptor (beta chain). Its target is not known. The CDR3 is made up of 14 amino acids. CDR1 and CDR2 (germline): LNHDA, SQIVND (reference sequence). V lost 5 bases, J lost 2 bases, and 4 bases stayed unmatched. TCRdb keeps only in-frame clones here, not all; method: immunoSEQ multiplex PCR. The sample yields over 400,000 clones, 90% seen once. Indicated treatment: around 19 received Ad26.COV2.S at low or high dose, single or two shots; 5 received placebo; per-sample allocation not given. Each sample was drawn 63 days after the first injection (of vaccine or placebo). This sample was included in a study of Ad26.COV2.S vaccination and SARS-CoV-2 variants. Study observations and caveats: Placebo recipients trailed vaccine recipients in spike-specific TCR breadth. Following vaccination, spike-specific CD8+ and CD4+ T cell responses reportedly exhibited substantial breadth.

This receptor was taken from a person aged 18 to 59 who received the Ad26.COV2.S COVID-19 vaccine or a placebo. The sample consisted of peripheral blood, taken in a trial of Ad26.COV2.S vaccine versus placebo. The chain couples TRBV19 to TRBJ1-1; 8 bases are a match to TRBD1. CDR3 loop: CASSPTGANTEAFF. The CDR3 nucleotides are TGTGCCAGTAGTCCGACAGGGGCTAACACTGAAGCTTTCTTT.